The clone carrying this T cell receptor (beta chain) was seen ten or more times. V was pared by 7 bases and J by 3 bases, with 13 bases between. This CDR3 has 14 amino acids. CDR1 is MDHEN, CDR2 SYDVKM, per germline. Amplification of TCR beta CDR3 regions used RNA as the template. With the HTBI primer set, the TCR CDR3 went through a first round of RT-PCR. In TCRdb, the multiplex PCR reads were re-called with MiXCR into one record per CDR3 protein. The table includes a few hundred thousand distinct CDR3 sequences, 20% to 25% detected once. This sample stems from a study of T cells in Graves' hyperthyroidism and ophthalmopathy.

V gene TRBV28 combines with J gene TRBJ2-1; TRBD1 is a possible D gene (5 bases). The clonotype originates from a woman in her seventies with Graves' ophthalmopathy. Sequenced input: blood. The CDR3 DNA sequence: TGTGCCAGCAAGTTATGGGGCCTCTACAATGAGCAGTTCTTC. It is translated as CASKLWGLYNEQFF.